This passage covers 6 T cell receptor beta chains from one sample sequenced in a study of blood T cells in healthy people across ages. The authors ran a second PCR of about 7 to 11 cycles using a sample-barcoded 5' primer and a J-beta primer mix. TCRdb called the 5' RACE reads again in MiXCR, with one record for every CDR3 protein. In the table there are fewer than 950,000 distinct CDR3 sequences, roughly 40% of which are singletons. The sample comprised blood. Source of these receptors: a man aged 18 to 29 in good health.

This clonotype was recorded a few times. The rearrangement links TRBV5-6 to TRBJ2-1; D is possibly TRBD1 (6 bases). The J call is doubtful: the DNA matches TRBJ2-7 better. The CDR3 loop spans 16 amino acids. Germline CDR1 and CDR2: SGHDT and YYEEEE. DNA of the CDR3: TGTGCCAGCAGCGCAATCGAGGGGCGCTGGGACAATGAGCAGTACTTC. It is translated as CASSAIEGRWDNEQYF.

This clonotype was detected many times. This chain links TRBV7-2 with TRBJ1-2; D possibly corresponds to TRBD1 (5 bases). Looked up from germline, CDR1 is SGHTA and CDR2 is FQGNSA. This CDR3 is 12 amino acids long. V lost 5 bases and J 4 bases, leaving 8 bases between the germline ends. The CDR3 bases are TGTGCCAGCAGCCGGGACGGCTATGGCTACACCTTC. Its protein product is CASSRDGYGYTF.

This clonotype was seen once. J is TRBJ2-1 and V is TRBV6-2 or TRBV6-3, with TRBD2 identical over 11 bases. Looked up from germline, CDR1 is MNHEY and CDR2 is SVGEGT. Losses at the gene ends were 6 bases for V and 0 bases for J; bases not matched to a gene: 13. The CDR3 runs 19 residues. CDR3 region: CASRNGLAGPHSSYNEQFF. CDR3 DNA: TGTGCCAGCAGGAACGGACTAGCGGGCCCCCATAGCTCCTACAATGAGCAGTTCTTC.

The CDR3: CASSSFGGNGETQYF. The CDR3 bases are TGTGCCAGCAGCTCCTTCGGGGGCAATGGGGAGACCCAGTACTTC. The chain joins TRBV12-3 or TRBV12-4 to TRBJ2-4; the D call may be TRBD1 or TRBD2 (6 bases each). The J call is in doubt because the DNA end fits TRBJ2-5 better. The CDR3 sequence is 15 residues long.

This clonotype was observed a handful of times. The CDR3: CASSLVASGFSTDTQYF. Written as DNA, the CDR3 is TGTGCCAGCAGCTTAGTGGCTAGCGGGTTTTCCACAGATACGCAGTATTTT. The chain carries TRBV7-2 and TRBJ2-3; 8 bases fit TRBD2. This CDR3 is 17 amino acids long. V shed 1 base, J shed 2 bases, and the junction held 8 bases outside the gene matches. CDR1 and CDR2 from the germline V gene are SGHTA and FQGNSA.

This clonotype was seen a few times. The CDR3 spells CASSFGRPGYNEQYF. The CDR3 DNA is TGTGCCAGCAGCTTCGGCAGGCCCGGGTACAATGAGCAGTACTTC. This chain connects TRBV7-2 to TRBJ2-7; D is uncertain. CDR3 size: 15 residues. Germline assignment: CDR1 SGHTA and CDR2 FQGNSA. The V and J ends lost 3 bases and 7 bases respectively, with 19 bases between them.